This record covers a single T cell receptor beta chain. Its antigen is currently unknown. This specimen comes from a study of OX40 agonist ivuxolimab in advanced cancers. About the study: Cohort: 82.7% men, mean age around 60, aged roughly 23 to 90. Partial responses were observed in three patients, of whom one had hepatocellular carcinoma and two had cutaneous melanoma.

General study points: What antigens the expanded peripheral T cells recognized was never established.

Here immunoSEQ multiplex PCR was the method, and the copy in TCRdb shows in-frame clones only, minus some. The sample yields tens of thousands of clones, around three quarters seen once. The specimen comprised CD4+ or CD8+ T cells sorted from blood, sampled in a trial of the OX40 agonist ivuxolimab. The TCR originated in an adult with an advanced solid tumor such as melanoma, head and neck, liver or kidney cancer.

The DNA of the CDR3 is TGTGCCAGCAGCGGACTAGCGGGGGGGTTAGATGAGCAGTTCTTC. Its translation is CASSGLAGGLDEQFF. The rearrangement joins TRBV5-4 to TRBJ2-1; TRBD2 matches 15 bases. Germline V gives CDR1 SGHNT, CDR2 YYREEE (reference sequence). J gave up 8 bases and V 4 bases, and 4 bases lay outside the gene matches. CDR3 size: 15 residues.